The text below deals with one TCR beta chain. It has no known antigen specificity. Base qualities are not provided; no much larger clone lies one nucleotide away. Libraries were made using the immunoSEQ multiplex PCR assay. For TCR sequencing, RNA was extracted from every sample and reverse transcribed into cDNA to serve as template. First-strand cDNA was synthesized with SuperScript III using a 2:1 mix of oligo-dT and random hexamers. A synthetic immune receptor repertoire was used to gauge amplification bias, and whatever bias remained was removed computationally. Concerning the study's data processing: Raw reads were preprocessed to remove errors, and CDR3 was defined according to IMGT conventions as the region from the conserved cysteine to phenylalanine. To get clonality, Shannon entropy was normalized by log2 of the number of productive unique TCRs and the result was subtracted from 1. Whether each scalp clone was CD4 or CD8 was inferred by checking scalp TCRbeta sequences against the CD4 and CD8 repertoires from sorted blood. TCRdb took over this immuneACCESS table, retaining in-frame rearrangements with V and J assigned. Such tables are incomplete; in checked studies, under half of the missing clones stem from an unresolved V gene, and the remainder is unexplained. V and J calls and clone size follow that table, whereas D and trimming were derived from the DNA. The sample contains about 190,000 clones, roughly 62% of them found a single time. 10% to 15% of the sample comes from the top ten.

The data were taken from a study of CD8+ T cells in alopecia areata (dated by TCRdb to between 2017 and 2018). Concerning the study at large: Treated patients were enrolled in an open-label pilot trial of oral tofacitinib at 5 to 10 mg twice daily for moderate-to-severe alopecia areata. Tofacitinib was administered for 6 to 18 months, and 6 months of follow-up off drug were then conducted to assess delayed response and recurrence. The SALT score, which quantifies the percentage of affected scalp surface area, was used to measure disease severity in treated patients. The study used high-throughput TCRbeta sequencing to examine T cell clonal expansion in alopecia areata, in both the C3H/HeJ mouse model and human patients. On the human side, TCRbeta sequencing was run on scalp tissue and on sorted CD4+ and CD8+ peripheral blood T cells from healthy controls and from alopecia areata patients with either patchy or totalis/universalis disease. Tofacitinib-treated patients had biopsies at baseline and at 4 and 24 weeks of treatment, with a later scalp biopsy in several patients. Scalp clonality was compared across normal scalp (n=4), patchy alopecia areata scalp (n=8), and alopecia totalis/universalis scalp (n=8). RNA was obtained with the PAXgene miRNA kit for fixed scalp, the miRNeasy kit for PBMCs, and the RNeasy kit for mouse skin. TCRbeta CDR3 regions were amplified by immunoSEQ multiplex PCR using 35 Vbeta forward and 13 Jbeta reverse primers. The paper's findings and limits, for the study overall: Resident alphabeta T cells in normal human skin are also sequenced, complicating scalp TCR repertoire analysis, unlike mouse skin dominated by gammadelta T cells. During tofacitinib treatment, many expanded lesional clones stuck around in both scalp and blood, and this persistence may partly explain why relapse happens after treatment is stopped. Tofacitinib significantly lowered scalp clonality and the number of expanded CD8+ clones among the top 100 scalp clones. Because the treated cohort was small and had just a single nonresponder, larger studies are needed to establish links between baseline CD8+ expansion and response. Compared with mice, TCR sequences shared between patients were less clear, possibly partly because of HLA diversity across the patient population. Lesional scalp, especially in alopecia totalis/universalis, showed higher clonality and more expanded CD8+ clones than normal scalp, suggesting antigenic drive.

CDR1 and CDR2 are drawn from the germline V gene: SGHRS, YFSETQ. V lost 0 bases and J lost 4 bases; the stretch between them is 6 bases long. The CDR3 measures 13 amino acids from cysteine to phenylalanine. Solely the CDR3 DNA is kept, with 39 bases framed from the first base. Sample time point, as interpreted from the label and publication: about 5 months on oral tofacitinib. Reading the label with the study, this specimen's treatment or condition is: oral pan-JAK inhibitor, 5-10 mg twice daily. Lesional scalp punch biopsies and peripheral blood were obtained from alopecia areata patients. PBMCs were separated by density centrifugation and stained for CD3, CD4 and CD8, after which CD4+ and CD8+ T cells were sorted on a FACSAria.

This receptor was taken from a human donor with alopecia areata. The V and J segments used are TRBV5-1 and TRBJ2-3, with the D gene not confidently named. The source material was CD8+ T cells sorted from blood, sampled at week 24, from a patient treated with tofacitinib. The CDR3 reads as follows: CASSLAEADTQYF. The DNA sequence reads TGCGCCAGCAGCTTGGCAGAGGCAGATACGCAGTATTTT. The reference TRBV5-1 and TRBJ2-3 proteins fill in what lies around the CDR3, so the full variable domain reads KAGVTQTPRYLIKTRGQQVTLSCSPISGHRSVSWYQQTPGQGLQFLFEYFSETQRNKGNFPGRFSGRQFSNSRSEMNVSTLELGDSALYLCASSLAEADTQYFGPGTRLTVL.